This T cell receptor (beta chain) is from a study of identical twins. Every one of the donors was a healthy Caucasian. Germline CDR1 reads SGHRS; CDR2 reads YFSETQ. Trimming cost V 2 bases and J 4 bases, with 11 bases left between them. There are 14 residues in the CDR3. Using its own MiXCR run on the 5' RACE reads, TCRdb lists one record per CDR3 protein. The sample holds approximately 1.8 million distinct CDR3 sequences, around 33% seen once. About this clonotype itself: Its antigen remains unknown.

The study's findings and limits: Without tracking the same donors, conclusions rested on cross-sectional statistical analysis. Invariant cells of the MAIT and iNKT types might have partly distorted the zero-insertion analyses.

The gene calls are TRBV5-1 and TRBJ2-3, with TRBD1 as a possible D gene (5 bases). Sequences were obtained from cord blood. The TCR sequence derives from a newborn girl in good health. The CDR3 region has the DNA TGCGCCAGCAGCTTTATTCTAGGGGCAGATACGCAGTATTTT. Translated: CASSFILGADTQYF.